The entry below gives a single T cell receptor beta chain sequence along with its context. What it binds is unknown. The germline V gene has CDR1 SEHNR and CDR2 FQNEAQ (reference sequence). This CDR3 is 13 amino acids long. Trimming took off 2 bases at V and 6 bases at J, with 9 bases between the two ends. The sample comes from a study of cytomegalovirus exposure and HLA in healthy donors. The overall study: Genotyping showed around 80% of roughly 400 donors falling in the Caucasian-associated ancestry cluster. Study-wide findings and caveats: Some V segments, including TRBV6-2 and TRBV6-3, were excluded as indistinguishable. The authors confirmed in vitro that a few CMV-associated chains were specific for CMV antigens. An observed cluster of highly shared sequence variants was recorded as a likely sequencing artifact.

With 60 Vbeta and 13 Jbeta primers, the PCR was carried out. The table came from immunoSEQ multiplex PCR; TCRdb's copy has only in-frame clones and leaves some out. The table lists tens of thousands of clones, 55% to 70% of them singletons. The chain recombines TRBV7-9 with TRBJ2-3, with D possibly TRBD2 on 6 matching bases. This clonotype originated in a boy aged 5-17 years in good health and CMV-seropositive. The sequencing sample was made of PBMCs. CDR3 nucleotides: TGTGCCAGCAGCTTATCAGGGAGGGATACGCAGTATTTT. Protein product: CASSLSGRDTQYF.